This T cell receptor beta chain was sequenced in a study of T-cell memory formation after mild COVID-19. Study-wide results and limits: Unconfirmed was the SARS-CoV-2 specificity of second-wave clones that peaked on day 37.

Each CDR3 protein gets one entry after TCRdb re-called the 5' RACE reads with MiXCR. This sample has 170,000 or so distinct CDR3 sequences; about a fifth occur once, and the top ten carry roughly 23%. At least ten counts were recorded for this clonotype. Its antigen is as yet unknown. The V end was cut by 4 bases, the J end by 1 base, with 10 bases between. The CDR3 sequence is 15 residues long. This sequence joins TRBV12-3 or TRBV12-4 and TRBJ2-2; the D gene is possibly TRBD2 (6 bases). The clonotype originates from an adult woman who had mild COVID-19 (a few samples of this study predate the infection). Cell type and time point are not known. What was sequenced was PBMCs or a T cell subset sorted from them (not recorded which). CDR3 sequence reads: CASSSLRENTGELFF. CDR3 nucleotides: TGTGCCAGCAGTTCCTTGCGGGAGAACACCGGGGAGCTGTTTTTT.